Listed below are T cell receptor beta chains from one sample, sequenced in a study of blood T cell repertoires in COVID-19. Libraries were prepared by immunoSEQ multiplex PCR; TCRdb keeps only in-frame clonotypes and omits some of them. The profile shows about 50,000 clones, approximately 89% of them singletons. The sequenced sample was peripheral blood. These receptors came from an elderly woman with acute or convalescent COVID-19. The CDR3 runs from the conserved cysteine through the conserved F or W. D genes are given only for firm matches. Clone sizes are given selectively: once, few, many, or a class where the clone is expanded.

v_gene	j_gene	d_gene	abundance	CDR3nt	CDR3aa
TRBV6-5	TRBJ2-1	.	.	TGTGCCAGCAGCGGACAGCTATACAATGAGCAGTTCTTC	CASSGQLYNEQFF
TRBV7-2	TRBJ2-3	TRBD2	.	TGTGCCAGCAGCGCATGGGGGCTGGTAGCGGGGGGCACCACAGATACGCAGTATTTT	CASSAWGLVAGGTTDTQYF
TRBV2	TRBJ1-2	.	few	TGTGCCAGCAGTGTCACAGGGATCTATGGCTACACCTTC	CASSVTGIYGYTF
TRBV6-5	TRBJ2-3	TRBD1	.	TGTGCCAGCAGCGGGACAGGGAGTCCAGATACGCAGTATTTT	CASSGTGSPDTQYF
TRBV6-2/TRBV6-3	TRBJ1-1	.	.	TGTGCCAGCAGCGTGACTGCCACTGAAGCTTTCTTT	CASSVTATEAFF
TRBV7-9	TRBJ1-6	TRBD1	.	TGTGCCAGCAGCTTAGTGATCGGGACAGGGAATTCACCCCTCCACTTT	CASSLVIGTGNSPLHF
TRBV11-2	TRBJ2-3	TRBD2	.	TGTGCCAGCAGCTTAGACCGAGCGGGGGGAACAGATACGCAGTATTTT	CASSLDRAGGTDTQYF
TRBV5-1	TRBJ2-5	.	few	TGCGCCAGCAGCCCGGGGGACCAAGAGACCCAGTACTTC	CASSPGDQETQYF
TRBV10-1	TRBJ2-3	.	once	TGCGCCAGCAGTGACCTCGGGGAGGTTAGCACAGATACGCAGTATTTT	CASSDLGEVSTDTQYF
TRBV30	TRBJ1-1	.	few	TGTGCCTGGAGTGTACCAGGGGAAGCTTTCTTT	CAWSVPGEAFF
TRBV7-6	TRBJ2-3	.	.	TGTGCCAGCAGCTTAACTAGTGGGTATACGCAGTATTTT	CASSLTSGYTQYF
TRBV7-2	TRBJ1-2	.	.	TGTGCCAGCAACCCGACGGGGGGCTTACACGGCTACACCTTC	CASNPTGGLHGYTF
TRBV3-1/TRBV3-2	TRBJ2-1	TRBD2	.	TGTGCCAGCAGCCAAGAAGGGAGGGTTTCGTACAATGAGCAGTTCTTC	CASSQEGRVSYNEQFF
TRBV3-1/TRBV3-2	TRBJ2-5	.	.	TGTGCCAGCAGCCGGGCGGAGGCCGACGGACGAGAGACCCAGTACTTC	CASSRAEADGRETQYF
TRBV7-2	TRBJ2-1	.	.	TGTGCCAGCAGCTTTGGAGCCAGCCTTAACAATGAGCAGTTCTTC	CASSFGASLNNEQFF
TRBV29-1	TRBJ1-1	.	.	TGCAGCGTTGGGGCTCCGGGAGGTGAAGCTTTCTTT	CSVGAPGGEAFF
TRBV2	TRBJ1-1	TRBD1	.	TGTGCCAGCAGTGAATCCCCGGACAGGGCGGACACTGAAGCTTTCTTT	CASSESPDRADTEAFF
TRBV19	TRBJ2-1	.	.	TGTGCCAGTAGTAGGGGTAGCGGTTACAATGAGCAGTTCTTC	CASSRGSGYNEQFF
TRBV18	TRBJ1-3	.	.	TGTGCCAGCTCACCGGCAGTCTCCTCTGGAAACACCATATATTTT	CASSPAVSSGNTIYF
TRBV30	TRBJ2-3	TRBD1	.	TGTGCCTGGAGGGGCGGGACAGGGAGAGGGACAGCTACGCAGTATTTT	CAWRGGTGRGTATQYF
TRBV3-1/TRBV3-2	TRBJ2-5	.	.	TGTGCCAGCAGCCGGAGACTGGCACCTCAAGAGACCCAGTACTTC	CASSRRLAPQETQYF
TRBV7-2	TRBJ2-3	TRBD2	.	TGTGCCAGCAGCCCAGGACTAGCGGGGGGGATGGATACGCAGTATTTT	CASSPGLAGGMDTQYF
TRBV30	TRBJ1-2	TRBD1	once	TGTGCCTGGAGTGTAGGGGACAGGGGGAGTGATGGCTACACCTTC	CAWSVGDRGSDGYTF
TRBV6-6	TRBJ1-1	.	.	TGTGCCAGCGGGGGGTCGGGGAACACTGAAGCTTTCTTT	CASGGSGNTEAFF
TRBV6-5	TRBJ2-3	TRBD2	.	TGTGCCAGCAGGGTAGCGGGGGGGGCAGATACGCAGTATTTT	CASRVAGGADTQYF
TRBV27	TRBJ2-3	.	once	TGTGCCAGCAGTCGAAAGTTCGCGGGCACAGATACGCAGTATTTT	CASSRKFAGTDTQYF
TRBV28	TRBJ1-2	.	.	TGTGCCAGCAGTTTAATGGCAGGTCCCTATGGCTACACCTTC	CASSLMAGPYGYTF
TRBV27	TRBJ2-7	.	.	TGTGCCAGCAGTTTCGACAGGCGGTCCTACGAGCAGTACTTC	CASSFDRRSYEQYF
TRBV18	TRBJ2-3	TRBD2	.	TGTGCCAGCTCTCCGACTAGCGGGGGAGCAGATACGCAGTATTTT	CASSPTSGGADTQYF
TRBV18	TRBJ2-2	.	.	TGTGCCAGCTCACCAGACTTTGGTGGCACCGGGGAGCTGTTTTTT	CASSPDFGGTGELFF
TRBV11-2	TRBJ2-7	.	.	TGTGCCAGCAGCCCGAGGACAGCTACCTACGAGCAGTACTTC	CASSPRTATYEQYF
TRBV24-1	TRBJ2-3	TRBD2	.	TGTGCCACCTCATTCGGGGGGGCCGTGGGGCCAGATACGCAGTATTTT	CATSFGGAVGPDTQYF
TRBV4-1	TRBJ2-6	TRBD1	.	TGCGCCAGCAGTCAAGTCGACAGGGTCGACGTCCTGACTTTC	CASSQVDRVDVLTF
TRBV3-1/TRBV3-2	TRBJ2-3	TRBD1	.	TGTGCCAGCAGCCTCCGGGACAGGGGGTCAGGTACGCAGTATTTT	CASSLRDRGSGTQYF
TRBV23-1	TRBJ2-7	.	.	TGCGCCAGCAGTCACGACCGGGGCTACGAGCAGTACTTC	CASSHDRGYEQYF
TRBV6-4	TRBJ1-2	.	once	TGTGCCACCTCCCCTAGGGGGGGCTTAGGAGGCTACACCTTC	CATSPRGGLGGYTF
TRBV9	TRBJ2-5	TRBD2	.	TGTGCCAGCAGCGTAGGGCTAGCGGGGGACCCCCGCCCGGAGACCCAGTACTTC	CASSVGLAGDPRPETQYF
TRBV5-1	TRBJ2-4	.	once	TGCGCCAGCAGCTTGGCCCCAATCGCCAAAAACATTCAGTACTTC	CASSLAPIAKNIQYF
TRBV5-4	TRBJ2-1	TRBD1	once	TGTGCCAGCAGCTCGACAGGGACCTCCTACAATGAGCAGTTCTTC	CASSSTGTSYNEQFF
TRBV5-1	TRBJ1-2	.	.	TGCGCCAGCAGCTTGGAGTTAGGAGGAGGCTATGGCTACACCTTC	CASSLELGGGYGYTF
TRBV6-1	TRBJ2-3	.	.	TGTGCCAGCAGTGAATCGGCTAGCACTAGCACAGATACGCAGTATTTT	CASSESASTSTDTQYF
TRBV19	TRBJ2-3	.	.	TGTGCCAGTAAGGTTACAGCTAACACAGATACGCAGTATTTT	CASKVTANTDTQYF
TRBV7-9	TRBJ1-1	TRBD1	.	TGTGCCAGCAGCCCCGGGACAGGGGGTACTGAAGCTTTCTTT	CASSPGTGGTEAFF
TRBV5-1	TRBJ2-3	TRBD2	.	TGCGCCAGCAGCTATAGCGGGACCCGCGGGAATACGCAGTATTTT	CASSYSGTRGNTQYF
TRBV2	TRBJ2-7	.	.	TGTGCCAGCAGTCGGCTAGTTGGCGAGCAGTACTTC	CASSRLVGEQYF
TRBV10-1	TRBJ2-1	TRBD2	.	TGCGCCAGCAGTGAGGATCGGGGGGTCGATGAGCAGTTCTTC	CASSEDRGVDEQFF
TRBV27	TRBJ2-7	TRBD1	.	TGTGCCAGCAGAAAACACCGGGACAGGGATTTTGGAGAGCAGTACTTC	CASRKHRDRDFGEQYF
TRBV27	TRBJ2-2	TRBD2	.	TGTGCCAGCAGTTGGACGGGAGGACCTAACACCGGGGAGCTGTTTTTT	CASSWTGGPNTGELFF
TRBV28	TRBJ2-5	TRBD1	.	TGTGCCAGCAGGTCCGGGACAGGGGGCGTTAGGGAGACCCAGTACTTC	CASRSGTGGVRETQYF
TRBV6-5	TRBJ2-7	.	once	TGTGCCAGCAGGGTTTTCGGACAGACTGTAGACGAGCAGTACTTC	CASRVFGQTVDEQYF
TRBV5-1	TRBJ2-2	.	.	TGCGCCAGCAGCCCCACCACAGGGTTGGTCACCGGGGAGCTGTTTTTT	CASSPTTGLVTGELFF
TRBV19	TRBJ2-3	TRBD2	.	TGTGCCAGTAGTAACCCTCAGCGGGGGGGCACAGATACGCAGTATTTT	CASSNPQRGGTDTQYF
TRBV27	TRBJ2-3	.	.	TGTGCCAGCACCACAGGAGGGGCGCGGGGCACAGATACGCAGTATTTT	CASTTGGARGTDTQYF
TRBV6-5	TRBJ2-4	TRBD1	.	TGTGCCAGCAGGAGGACAGGGGGCATGAGAAACATTCAGTACTTC	CASRRTGGMRNIQYF
TRBV10-2	TRBJ2-1	TRBD2	.	TGCGCCAGCAGTGGGACTAGCGGGGTCCAGATTGAGCAGTTCTTC	CASSGTSGVQIEQFF